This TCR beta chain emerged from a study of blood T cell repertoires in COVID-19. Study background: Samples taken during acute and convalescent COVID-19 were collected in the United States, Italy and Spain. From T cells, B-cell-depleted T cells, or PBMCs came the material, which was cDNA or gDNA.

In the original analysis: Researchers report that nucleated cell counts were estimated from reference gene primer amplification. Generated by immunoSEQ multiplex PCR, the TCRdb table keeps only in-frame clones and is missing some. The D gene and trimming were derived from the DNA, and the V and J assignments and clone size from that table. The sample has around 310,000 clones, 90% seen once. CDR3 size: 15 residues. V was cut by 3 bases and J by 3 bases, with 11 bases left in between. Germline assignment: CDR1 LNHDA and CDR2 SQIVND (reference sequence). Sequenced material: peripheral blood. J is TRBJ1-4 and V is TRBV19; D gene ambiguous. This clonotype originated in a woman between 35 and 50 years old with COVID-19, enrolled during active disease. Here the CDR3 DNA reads TGTGCCAGTAGTATTCGAGGTTTTGCTAATGAAAAACTGTTTTTT. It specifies CASSIRGFANEKLFF.